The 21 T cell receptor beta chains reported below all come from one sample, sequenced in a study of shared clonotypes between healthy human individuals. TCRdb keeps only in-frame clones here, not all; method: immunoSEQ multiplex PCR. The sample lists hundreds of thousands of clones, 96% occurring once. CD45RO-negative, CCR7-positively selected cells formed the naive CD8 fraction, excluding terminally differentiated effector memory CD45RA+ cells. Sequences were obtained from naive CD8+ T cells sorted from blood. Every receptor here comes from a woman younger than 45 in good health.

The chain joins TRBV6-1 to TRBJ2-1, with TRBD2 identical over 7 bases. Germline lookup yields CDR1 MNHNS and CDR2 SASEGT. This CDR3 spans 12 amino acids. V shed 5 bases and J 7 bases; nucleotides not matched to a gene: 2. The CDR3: CASSLSGNEQFF. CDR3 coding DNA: TGTGCCAGCAGTCTTAGCGGGAATGAGCAGTTCTTC.

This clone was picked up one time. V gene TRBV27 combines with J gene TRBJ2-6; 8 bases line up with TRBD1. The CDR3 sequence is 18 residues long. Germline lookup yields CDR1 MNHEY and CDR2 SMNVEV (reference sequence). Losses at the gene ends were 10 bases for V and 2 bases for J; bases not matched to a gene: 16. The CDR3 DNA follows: TGTGCCACCAAATCAATACTTGACAGGGGAACTGGGGCCAACGTCCTGACTTTC. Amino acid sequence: CATKSILDRGTGANVLTF. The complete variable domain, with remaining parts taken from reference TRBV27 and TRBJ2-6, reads EAQVTQNPRYLITVTGKKLTVTCSQNMNHEYMSWYRQDPGLGLRQIYYSMNVEVTDKGDVPEGYKVSRKEKRNFPLILESPSPNQTSLYFCATKSILDRGTGANVLTFGAGSRLTVL.

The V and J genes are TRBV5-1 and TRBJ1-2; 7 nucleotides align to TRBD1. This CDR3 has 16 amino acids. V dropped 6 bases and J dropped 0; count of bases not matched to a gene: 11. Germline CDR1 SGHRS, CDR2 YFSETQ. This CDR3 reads CASNSGGQVPNYGYTF. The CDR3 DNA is TGCGCCAGCAACTCCGGTGGACAGGTACCTAACTATGGCTACACCTTC.

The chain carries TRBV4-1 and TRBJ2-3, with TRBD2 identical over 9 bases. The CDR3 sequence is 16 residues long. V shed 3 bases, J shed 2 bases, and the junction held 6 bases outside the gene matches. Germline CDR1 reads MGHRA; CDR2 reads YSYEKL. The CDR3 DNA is TGCGCCAGCAGCCAGGTACTAGCGGGTAACACAGATACGCAGTATTTT. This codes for CASSQVLAGNTDTQYF.

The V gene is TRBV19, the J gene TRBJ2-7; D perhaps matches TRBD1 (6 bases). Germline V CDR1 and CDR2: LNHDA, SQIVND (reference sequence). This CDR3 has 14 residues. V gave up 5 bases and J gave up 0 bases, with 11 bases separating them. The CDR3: CASSSAGASYEQYF. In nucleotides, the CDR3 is TGTGCCAGTAGTTCCGCAGGGGCCTCCTACGAGCAGTACTTC.

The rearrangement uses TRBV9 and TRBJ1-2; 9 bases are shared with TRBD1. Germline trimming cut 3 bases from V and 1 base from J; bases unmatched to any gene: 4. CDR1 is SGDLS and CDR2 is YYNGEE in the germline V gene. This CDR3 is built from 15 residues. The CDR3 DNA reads TGTGCCAGCAGCGGCTGGGACAGGGATAACTATGGCTACACCTTC. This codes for CASSGWDRDNYGYTF.

The DNA of the CDR3 is TGTGCCAGCAGTTTTGTAGAAAAACTGTTTTTT. Amino acid sequence: CASSFVEKLFF. The chain carries TRBV28 and TRBJ1-4, with unresolved D. Germline loops: CDR1 MDHEN, CDR2 SYDVKM. The CDR3 has 11 residues. Trimming removed 3 bases from V and 8 bases from J, with 4 bases in between.

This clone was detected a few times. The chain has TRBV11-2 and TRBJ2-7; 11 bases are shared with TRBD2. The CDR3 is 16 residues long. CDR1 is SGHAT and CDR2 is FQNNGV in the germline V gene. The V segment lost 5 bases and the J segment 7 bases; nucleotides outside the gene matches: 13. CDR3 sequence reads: CASSRTSGSPQEEQYF. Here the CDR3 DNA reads TGTGCCAGCAGCAGGACTAGCGGGTCCCCACAGGAGGAGCAGTACTTC.

CDR3 residues: CASRRGGYSNQPQHF. In DNA form, the CDR3 reads TGTGCCAGCAGAAGGGGGGGGTATAGCAATCAGCCCCAGCATTTT. This sequence joins TRBV6-5 and TRBJ1-5, with D possibly TRBD1 on 6 matching bases. V shed 6 bases and J shed 0 bases, with 12 bases lying between them. The CDR3 is 15 residues long. From germline, CDR1 is MNHEY and CDR2 SVGAGI.

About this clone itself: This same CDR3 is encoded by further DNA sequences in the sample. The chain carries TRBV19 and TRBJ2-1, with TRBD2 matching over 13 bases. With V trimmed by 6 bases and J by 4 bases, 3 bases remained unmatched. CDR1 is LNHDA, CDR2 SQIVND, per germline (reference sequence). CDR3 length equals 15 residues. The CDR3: CASSLLAGGYNEQFF. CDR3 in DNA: TGTGCCAGTAGCCTACTAGCGGGAGGGTACAATGAGCAGTTCTTC.

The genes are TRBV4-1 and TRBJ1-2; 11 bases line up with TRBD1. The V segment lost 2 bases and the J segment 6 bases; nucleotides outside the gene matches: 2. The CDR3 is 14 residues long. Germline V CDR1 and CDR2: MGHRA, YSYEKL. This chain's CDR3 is CASSQRGQGDGYTF. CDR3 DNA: TGCGCCAGCAGCCAAAGGGGACAGGGGGATGGCTACACCTTC.

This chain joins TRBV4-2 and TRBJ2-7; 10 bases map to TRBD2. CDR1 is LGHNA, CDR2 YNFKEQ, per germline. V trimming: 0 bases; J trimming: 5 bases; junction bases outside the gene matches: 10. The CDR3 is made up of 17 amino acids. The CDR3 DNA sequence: TGTGCCAGCAGCCAAGAGGGGACCAGCGGGAGGGTCCACGAGCAGTACTTC. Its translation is CASSQEGTSGRVHEQYF.

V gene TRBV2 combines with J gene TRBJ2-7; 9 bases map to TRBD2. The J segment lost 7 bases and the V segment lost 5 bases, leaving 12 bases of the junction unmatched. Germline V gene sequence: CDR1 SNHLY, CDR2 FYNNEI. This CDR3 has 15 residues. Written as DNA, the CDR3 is TGTGCCAGCAGTCCAACGACTAGCGGTCCTTGGGAGCAGTACTTC. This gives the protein CASSPTTSGPWEQYF.

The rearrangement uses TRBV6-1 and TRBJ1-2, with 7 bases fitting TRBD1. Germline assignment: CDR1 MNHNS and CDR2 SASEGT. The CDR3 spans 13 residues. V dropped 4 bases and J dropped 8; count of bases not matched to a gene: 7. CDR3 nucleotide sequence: TGTGCCAGCAGTGTGGGACAGAATTACGGCTACACCTTC. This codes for CASSVGQNYGYTF.

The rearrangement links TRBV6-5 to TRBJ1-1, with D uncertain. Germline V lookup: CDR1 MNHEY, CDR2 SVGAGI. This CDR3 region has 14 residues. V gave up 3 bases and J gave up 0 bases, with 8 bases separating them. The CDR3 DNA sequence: TGTGCCAGCAGTTATACAGTGATGAACACTGAAGCTTTCTTT. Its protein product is CASSYTVMNTEAFF.

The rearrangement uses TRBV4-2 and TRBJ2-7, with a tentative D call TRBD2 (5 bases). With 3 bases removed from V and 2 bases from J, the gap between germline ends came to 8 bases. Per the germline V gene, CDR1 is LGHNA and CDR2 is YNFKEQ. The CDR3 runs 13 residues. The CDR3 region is CASSQGSTYEQYF. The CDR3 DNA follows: TGTGCCAGCAGCCAGGGGAGTACCTACGAGCAGTACTTC.

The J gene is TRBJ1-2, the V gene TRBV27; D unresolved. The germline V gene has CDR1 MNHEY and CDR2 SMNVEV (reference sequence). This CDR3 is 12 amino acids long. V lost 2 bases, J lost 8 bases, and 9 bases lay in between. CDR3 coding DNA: TGTGCCAGCAGTTTAGAAGAGGGAGGCTACACCTTC. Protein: CASSLEEGGYTF.

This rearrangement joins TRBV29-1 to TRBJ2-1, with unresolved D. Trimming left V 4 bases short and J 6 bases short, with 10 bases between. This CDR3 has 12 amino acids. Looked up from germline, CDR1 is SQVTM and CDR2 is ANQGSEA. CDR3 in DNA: TGCAGCGTTGTGATGTCCCCCAATGAGCAGTTCTTC. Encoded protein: CSVVMSPNEQFF.

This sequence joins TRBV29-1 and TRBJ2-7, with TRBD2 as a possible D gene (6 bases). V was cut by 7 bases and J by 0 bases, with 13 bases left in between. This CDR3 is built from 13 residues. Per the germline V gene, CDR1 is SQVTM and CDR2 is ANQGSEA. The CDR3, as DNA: TGCAGCGCTTACTTGACTAGCTCCTACGAGCAGTACTTC. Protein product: CSAYLTSSYEQYF.

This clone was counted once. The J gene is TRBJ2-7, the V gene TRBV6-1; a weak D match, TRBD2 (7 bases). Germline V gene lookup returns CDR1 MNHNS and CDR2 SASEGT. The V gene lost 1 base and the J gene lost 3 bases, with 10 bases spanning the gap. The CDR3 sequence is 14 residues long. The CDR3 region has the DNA TGTGCCAGCAGTGAAGGGGGAGGGGGCTACGAGCAGTACTTC. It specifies CASSEGGGGYEQYF.

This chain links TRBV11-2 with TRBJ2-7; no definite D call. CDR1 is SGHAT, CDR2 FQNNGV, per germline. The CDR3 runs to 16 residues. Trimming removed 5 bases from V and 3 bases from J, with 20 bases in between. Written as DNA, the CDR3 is TGTGCCAGCAGCGCAGAAGGGCCAGCGATGAACTACGAGCAGTACTTC. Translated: CASSAEGPAMNYEQYF.